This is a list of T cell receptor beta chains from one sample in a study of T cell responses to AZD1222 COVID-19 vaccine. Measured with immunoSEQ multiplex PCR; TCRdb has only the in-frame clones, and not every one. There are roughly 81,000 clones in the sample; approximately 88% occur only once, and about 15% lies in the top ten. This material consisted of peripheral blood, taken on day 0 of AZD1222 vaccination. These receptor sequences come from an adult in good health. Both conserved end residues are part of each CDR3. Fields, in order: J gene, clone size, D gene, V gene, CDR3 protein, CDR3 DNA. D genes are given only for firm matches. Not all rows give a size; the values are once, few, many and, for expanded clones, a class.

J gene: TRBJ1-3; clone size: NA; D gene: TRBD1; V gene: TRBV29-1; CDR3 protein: CSATGPERNTIYF; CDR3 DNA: TGCAGCGCGACAGGGCCGGAGAGAAACACCATATATTTT
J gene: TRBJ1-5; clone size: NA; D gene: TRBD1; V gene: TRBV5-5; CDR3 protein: CASSSTGAVNQPQHF; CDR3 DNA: TGTGCCAGCAGCTCGACAGGGGCAGTAAATCAGCCCCAGCATTTT
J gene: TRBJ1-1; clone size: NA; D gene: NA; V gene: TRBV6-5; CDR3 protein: CASREGGGNTEAFF; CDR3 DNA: TGTGCCAGCAGGGAGGGTGGGGGTAATACTGAAGCTTTCTTT
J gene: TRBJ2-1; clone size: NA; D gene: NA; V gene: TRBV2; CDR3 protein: CASTRNGPVGNNEQFF; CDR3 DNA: TGTGCCAGCACCCGAAATGGGCCCGTGGGTAACAATGAGCAGTTCTTC
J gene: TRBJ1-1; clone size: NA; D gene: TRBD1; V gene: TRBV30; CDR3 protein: CAWSGWTGPFFF; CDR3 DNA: TGTGCCTGGAGTGGGTGGACAGGGCCTTTTTTCTTT
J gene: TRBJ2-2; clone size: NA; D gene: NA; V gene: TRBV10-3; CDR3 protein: CAISESSMGTGELFF; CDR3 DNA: TGTGCCATCAGTGAGTCTTCCATGGGAACCGGGGAGCTGTTTTTT
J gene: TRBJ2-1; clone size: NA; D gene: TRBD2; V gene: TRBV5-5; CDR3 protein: CASSSPGLAGAPRNEQFF; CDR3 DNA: TGTGCCAGCAGCTCACCGGGACTAGCGGGAGCACCACGGAATGAGCAGTTCTTC
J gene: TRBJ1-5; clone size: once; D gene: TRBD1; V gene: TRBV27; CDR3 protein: CASSLGTGYGKPQHF; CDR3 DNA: TGTGCCAGCAGTTTAGGGACAGGGTACGGGAAGCCCCAGCATTTT
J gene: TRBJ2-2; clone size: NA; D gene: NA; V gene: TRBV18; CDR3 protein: CASSPDFTGELFF; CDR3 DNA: TGTGCCAGCTCACCAGACTTTACCGGGGAGCTGTTTTTT
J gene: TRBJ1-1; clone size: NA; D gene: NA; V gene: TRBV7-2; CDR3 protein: CASSRVRTEAFF; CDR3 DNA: TGTGCCAGCTCCAGGGTAAGGACTGAAGCTTTCTTT
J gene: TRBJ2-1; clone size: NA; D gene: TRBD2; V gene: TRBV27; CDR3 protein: CASSFWTSGASSYNEQFF; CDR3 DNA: TGTGCCAGCAGTTTCTGGACTAGCGGGGCTAGCTCCTACAATGAGCAGTTCTTC
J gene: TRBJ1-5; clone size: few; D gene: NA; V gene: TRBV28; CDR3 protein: CASRWGSNNQPQHF; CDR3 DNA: TGTGCCAGCAGGTGGGGTTCAAACAATCAGCCCCAGCATTTT